The clone carrying this TCR beta chain showed up just a few times. The V end was cut by 7 bases, the J end by 4 bases, with 11 bases between. The CDR3 totals 13 residues. This sample is drawn from a study of response to subunit inactivated influenza vaccine. TCRdb re-analysed the RT-PCR reads in MiXCR, keeping a single row per CDR3 protein. This sample has 300,000 to 350,000 distinct CDR3 sequences, with 21% found just once. The rearrangement links TRBV12-3 or TRBV12-4 to TRBJ1-5; D is unresolved. The sequences come from PBMCs from blood, collected about 19 months after vaccination. The sequence derives from a man aged 50 to 69 who received an inactivated influenza vaccine. The CDR3, as DNA: TGTGCCAGCACCCAGAGGGAGAATCAGCCCCAGCATTTT. Translating gives CASTQRENQPQHF.